The clone carrying this T cell receptor beta chain came up a few times. Its antigen is unidentified. Since the library was made to target alpha chains, this beta chain is a stray read and its abundance is not meaningful. Trimming at V came to 7 bases and at J to 5 bases, leaving 10 bases not matched to a gene. CDR1 is DFQATT and CDR2 is SNEGSKA in the germline V gene (reference sequence). The CDR3 extends over 14 amino acids. Time point noted: sample taken at primary tumor resection. Whole RNA obtained from tumor, nontumor lung or frozen PBMC underwent sequencing without sorting. TCRdb processed the 5' RACE reads anew with MiXCR; each CDR3 protein has one entry. The table has some 1,000 distinct CDR3 sequences, 20% to 25% seen once. The data derive from a study of spatial heterogeneity in lung cancer. Study in general: Among detected sequences, beta-chain ones consistently exceeded alpha-chain ones in number. Within tumor regions, the number of TCR transcripts tracked closely with a T cell module score obtained from matched bulk RNA-seq. An average of more than ten raw reads was observed per unique TCR and UMI combination.

Findings of the study overall: Tracking of tumor mutation counts was seen in expanded intratumoral alpha and beta TCR counts.

The gene calls are TRBV20-1 and TRBJ2-5, with 10 bases matching TRBD2. The receptor was isolated from a male donor with early-stage non-small cell lung cancer. Source: lung tumor tissue, taken at surgery. This chain's CDR3 is CSVWGLAHRETQYF. CDR3 DNA sequence: TGCAGTGTTTGGGGACTAGCGCACCGGGAGACCCAGTACTTC.